This T cell receptor beta chain appears in the sequencing data of a study of cytomegalovirus exposure and HLA in healthy donors. Study summary: From 150 million to 200 million T cells, an earlier analysis saw approximately 110 million unique TCR beta sequences.

CDR1 and CDR2 from the germline V gene are SGHRS and YFSETQ. The CDR3 extends over 14 amino acids. Trimming removed 0 bases at V and 1 base at J, with 7 bases between. PCR primers comprised 60 Vbeta and 13 Jbeta primers. Original processing notes: Later, an analysis found approximately 80 million unique TCR beta chains, and around 12 million of these were shared. Produced via immunoSEQ multiplex PCR; TCRdb's table is partial and in-frame only. V and J calls and clone size are given by that table; D and trimming were obtained from the DNA. This table has around 97,000 clones, 75% to 85% appearing once. Overall study results and limits: In a later analysis, parvovirus B19, influenza, CMV and Epstein-Barr virus appeared linked to several top co-occurrence clusters. There were 150 to 200 TCR beta chains listed as cytomegalovirus-associated.

As to this clone: What it binds is not known.

The chain combines TRBV5-1 with TRBJ1-2, with no clear D. This sequence was found in a young woman in good health and CMV-seropositive. Sample: PBMCs. The CDR3 nucleotides are TGCGCCAGCAGCTTGGAGGGAGTTAACTATGGCTACACCTTC. Translation: CASSLEGVNYGYTF. Looking up the rest from reference TRBV5-1 and TRBJ1-2 gives the full variable domain: KAGVTQTPRYLIKTRGQQVTLSCSPISGHRSVSWYQQTPGQGLQFLFEYFSETQRNKGNFPGRFSGRQFSNSRSEMNVSTLELGDSALYLCASSLEGVNYGYTFGSGTRLTVV.